These 6 T cell receptor beta chains were sequenced from one sample in a study of blood T cells in healthy people across ages. Then a second PCR, running about 6 to 12 cycles, was carried out with a sample-barcoded 5' primer and a J-beta primer mix. TCRdb reanalysed the 5' RACE reads using MiXCR and keeps one entry per CDR3 protein. The repertoire holds approximately 1,000,000 distinct CDR3 sequences, with around 45% as singletons. Sample: blood. The receptors were sampled from an older woman in good health.

The table lists this clonotype with many counts. The chain has TRBV10-3 and TRBJ2-5; D perhaps matches TRBD2 (5 bases). Germline lookup yields CDR1 ENHRY and CDR2 SYGVKD. The CDR3 has 14 amino acids. Deletions cut 5 bases from V and 1 base from J, with 11 bases between. The CDR3 nucleotides are TGTGCCATCAGTCCGGGATCCAGCCAAGAGACCCAGTACTTC. It encodes CAISPGSSQETQYF.

The chain couples TRBV10-3 to TRBJ1-1; TRBD1 is a possible D gene (5 bases). The CDR3 has 13 amino acids. V gave up 2 bases and J gave up 1 base, with 5 bases separating them. Per germline, CDR1 ENHRY and CDR2 SYGVKD. CDR3 residues: CAISEGGNTEAFF. The CDR3 DNA sequence: TGTGCCATCAGTGAGGGGGGGAACACTGAAGCTTTCTTT.

J is TRBJ2-7 and V is TRBV3-1; weak D call: TRBD2 (6 bases). The CDR3 spans 15 residues. The germline V and J ends were trimmed by 0 bases and 1 base, with 10 bases remaining between them. Germline V lookup: CDR1 LGHDT, CDR2 YNNKEL (reference sequence). The chain's CDR3 is CASSQDRGMSYEQYF. Written as DNA, the CDR3 is TGTGCCAGCAGCCAAGATCGGGGGATGTCCTACGAGCAGTACTTC.

The CDR3 bases are TGTGCCAGCAGGAAGGTAGCGGGAGGCCCCACCGGGCAGTACTTC. Amino acid sequence: CASRKVAGGPTGQYF. J is TRBJ2-5 and V is TRBV27, with TRBD2 matching 10 bases. V gave up 6 bases and J gave up 11 bases; unmatched junction bases: 15. CDR3 length: 15 amino acids. Germline V gives CDR1 MNHEY, CDR2 SMNVEV (reference sequence).

The chain recombines TRBV29-1 with TRBJ2-7, with unresolved D. Germline values: CDR1 SQVTM, CDR2 ANQGSEA. The CDR3 covers 13 residues. V was cut by 2 bases and J by 7 bases, with 15 bases left in between. In nucleotides, the CDR3 is TGCAGCGTTGAACAGATCTCCTACAATGAGCAGTACTTC. This sequence encodes CSVEQISYNEQYF.

The chain is built from TRBV13 and TRBJ2-2; a possible D gene is TRBD2 (6 bases). Trimming pared 5 bases from V and 1 base from J, leaving 11 bases between. CDR1 and CDR2 (germline): PRHDT, FYEKMQ (reference sequence). The CDR3 spans 15 residues. The CDR3 bases are TGTGCCAGCAGCCCCGCTAGCGAGAACACCGGGGAGCTGTTTTTT. Its translation: CASSPASENTGELFF.